This paragraph covers one T cell receptor beta chain sequence. Its specificity is unknown. These data belong to a study of shared clonotypes between healthy human individuals. Study observations and caveats: Researchers found naive subsets generally carried larger estimated richness than memory subsets.

An assay was performed, and its level was deep. Study processing details: For the immunoSEQ data, sequences were junction-only without quality scores, so filtering differed. Assay used: immunoSEQ multiplex PCR; TCRdb lists only in-frame clones, some missing. Clone size and the V and J calls come from that table; the DNA yielded D and trimming. Among roughly 2 million clones listed, 90% to 97% were seen once. This CDR3 comprises 12 residues. V was shortened by 2 bases and J by 6 bases, with 4 bases between the two germline ends. Germline CDR1 LGHNT, CDR2 FRNRAP. Both subsets, CD45RA+ naive and CD45RA-negative memory, were split from the CD4+ cells.

This chain joins TRBV12-5 and TRBJ2-2; D unclear. This clonotype was sampled from a man aged 18 to 29 in good health. Sequenced: naive CD4+ T cells sorted from blood. Subset meaning: CD45RA+ positively selected. The CDR3 loop is CASGLQAGELFF. The CDR3 nucleotides are TGTGCTAGTGGTTTGCAGGCCGGGGAGCTGTTTTTT.